Sequencing of this T cell receptor beta chain was carried out in a study of molecular identifiers for immune sequencing clone quantification. This clonotype was observed many times. One entry per CDR3 protein results from TCRdb running MiXCR on the PCR reads. Of fewer than 350,000 distinct CDR3 sequences listed, about a fifth are singletons. The CDR3 is 13 amino acids. Germline V lookup: CDR1 DFQATT, CDR2 SNEGSKA (reference sequence). V was trimmed by 3 bases and J by 0 bases, leaving 9 bases between them. The clonotype comes from a human donor in good health. Some libraries in this study had Jurkat cell RNA spiked in. The sample comprised naive CD8+ T cells from blood, with Jurkat cell RNA spiked in. Subset meaning: FACS-sorted CD8+CD4-CCR7+CD45RA+ naive T cells. The V and J genes are TRBV20-1 and TRBJ2-7; D is possibly TRBD1 (6 bases). The CDR3 protein is CSASGQSSYEQYF. The CDR3 nucleotides read TGCAGTGCTAGTGGACAGAGCTCCTACGAGCAGTACTTC.